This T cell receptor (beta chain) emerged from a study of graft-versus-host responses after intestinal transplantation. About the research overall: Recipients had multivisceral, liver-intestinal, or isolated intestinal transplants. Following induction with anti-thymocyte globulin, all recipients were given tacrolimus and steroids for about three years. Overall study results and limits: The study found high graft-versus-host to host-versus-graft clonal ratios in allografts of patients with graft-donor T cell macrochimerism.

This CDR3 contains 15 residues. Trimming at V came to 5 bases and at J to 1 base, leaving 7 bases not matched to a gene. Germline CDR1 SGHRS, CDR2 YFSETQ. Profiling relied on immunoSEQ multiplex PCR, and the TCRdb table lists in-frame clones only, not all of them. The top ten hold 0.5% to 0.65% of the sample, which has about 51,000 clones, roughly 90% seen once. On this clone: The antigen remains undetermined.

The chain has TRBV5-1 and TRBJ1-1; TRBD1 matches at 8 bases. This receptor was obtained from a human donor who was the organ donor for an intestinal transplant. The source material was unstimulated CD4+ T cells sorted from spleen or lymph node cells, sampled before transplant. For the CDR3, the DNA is TGCGCCAGCAGGCCCCATGACAGGGGGAACACTGAAGCTTTCTTT. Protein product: CASRPHDRGNTEAFF.